The next 25 T cell receptor beta chains were all read from a single sample in a study of T cells in Graves' hyperthyroidism and ophthalmopathy. The investigators amplified TCR beta CDR3 regions from RNA transcripts. The HTBI set primed first-round TCR CDR3 RT-PCR. TCRdb re-called the multiplex PCR reads with MiXCR, one entry per CDR3 protein. The sample lists hundreds of thousands of distinct CDR3 sequences; roughly 15% were seen once. Sequencing was performed on blood. All receptors come from a young woman with Graves' ophthalmopathy.

This clonotype was seen at least ten times. This sequence joins TRBV6-2 or TRBV6-3 and TRBJ2-7; D is unclear. Trimming pared 2 bases from V and 1 base from J, leaving 6 bases between. This CDR3 has 13 amino acids. CDR1 is MNHEY, CDR2 SVGEGT, per germline. In DNA, the CDR3 is TGTGCCAGCAGTTACGGGTGGTCCTACGAGCAGTACTTC. Translating gives CASSYGWSYEQYF.

This chain joins TRBV3-1 and TRBJ1-6, with a tentative D call TRBD1 (6 bases). This CDR3 contains 14 residues. Trimming cost V 8 bases and J 5 bases, with 13 bases left between them. CDR1 is LGHDT, CDR2 YNNKEL, per germline (reference sequence). The CDR3 DNA reads as TGTGCCAGCGGACCGGGACAAGATAATTCACCCCTCCACTTT. As protein: CASGPGQDNSPLHF.

For the CDR3, the DNA is TGTGCCAGCAGTAAACTAGCGCAGAGGGGGGAGCAGTACTTC. This encodes CASSKLAQRGEQYF. The chain has TRBV27 and TRBJ2-7; possible D gene TRBD2, 7 bases. The CDR3 runs 14 residues. The V and J ends lost 5 bases and 7 bases respectively, with 18 bases between them. Germline V gene sequence: CDR1 MNHEY, CDR2 SMNVEV (reference sequence).

Many counts were recorded for this clonotype. The chain links TRBV7-8 to TRBJ2-7; D may be TRBD1 (6 bases). There are 14 residues in the CDR3. In germline, CDR1 is SGHVS, CDR2 FQNEAQ. Trimming shortened V by 5 bases and J by 4 bases, and 15 bases separated the two germline ends. CDR3 nucleotide sequence: TGTGCCAGCAGCATTTACTCGGACAGTTACGAGCAGTACTTC. Residues: CASSIYSDSYEQYF. Full variable domain (outside the CDR3, taken from reference TRBV7-8 and TRBJ2-7): GAGVSQSPRYKVAKRGQDVALRCDPISGHVSLFWYQQALGQGPEFLTYFQNEAQLDKSGLPSDRFFAERPEGSVSTLKIQRTQQEDSAVYLCASSIYSDSYEQYFGPGTRLTVT.

This clonotype was observed at least ten times. This chain uses TRBV20-1 with TRBJ2-7; weak D call: TRBD1 (5 bases). The CDR3 totals 12 residues. Trimming cost V 6 bases and J 0 bases, with 9 bases left between them. Germline CDR1 is DFQATT and CDR2 is SNEGSKA (reference sequence). CDR3 sequence: CSAGGHSYEQYF. CDR3 DNA sequence: TGCAGTGCCGGCGGACACTCCTACGAGCAGTACTTC.

The chain carries TRBV6-1 and TRBJ2-7; possibly TRBD1 for D (5 bases). The germline V and J ends were trimmed by 9 bases and 2 bases, with 17 bases remaining between them. The CDR3 consists of 14 residues. Germline V gene data show CDR1 as MNHNS and CDR2 as SASEGT. As DNA, the CDR3 is TGTGCCAGTTCATGGGGCGGATCGACCTACGAGCAGTACTTC. Residues: CASSWGGSTYEQYF.

This clonotype was recorded at least ten times. The chain combines TRBV4-1 with TRBJ2-5; TRBD2 matches 11 bases. The V segment lost 2 bases and the J segment 2 bases; nucleotides outside the gene matches: 7. The CDR3 length is 17 residues. The germline CDR1 and CDR2 sequences are MGHRA and YSYEKL. The CDR3, as DNA: TGCGCCAGCAGCCAACCGCCGGGACTAGCGGCGCAAGAGACCCAGTACTTC. Translation: CASSQPPGLAAQETQYF.

Many counts were recorded for this clonotype. The rearrangement uses TRBV30 and TRBJ2-3, with a tentative D call TRBD2 (5 bases). Germline CDR1 and CDR2: GTSNPN and SVGIG (reference sequence). CDR3 size: 12 residues. V gave up 7 bases and J gave up 0 bases, with 8 bases separating them. CDR3 residues: CAFGVSTDTQYF. CDR3 sequence (DNA): TGTGCCTTCGGGGTGAGCACAGATACGCAGTATTTT.

This clonotype was seen at least ten times. The chain recombines TRBV6-1 with TRBJ1-2, with 7 positions matching TRBD1. With 0 bases clipped from V and 8 bases from J, the junction kept 9 bases outside the gene matches. Germline-derived CDR1 and CDR2 are MNHNS and SASEGT. This CDR3 is 15 amino acids long. The chain's CDR3 is CASSEAPRQGGGYTF. In nucleotides, the CDR3 is TGTGCCAGCAGTGAAGCCCCGCGACAGGGAGGAGGCTACACCTTC.

This clonotype was found many times. The chain employs TRBV7-9 and TRBJ2-2; possible D gene TRBD2, 7 bases. V was shortened by 3 bases and J by 0 bases, with 14 bases between the two germline ends. This CDR3 comprises 17 residues. Germline V lookup: CDR1 SEHNR, CDR2 FQNEAQ (reference sequence). CDR3 in amino acids: CASSFSGGPPNTGELFF. In DNA form, the CDR3 reads TGTGCCAGCAGCTTTTCCGGGGGGCCACCGAACACCGGGGAGCTGTTTTTT.

This clonotype has at least ten counts. J is TRBJ2-1 and V is TRBV2; D might be TRBD1 (5 bases). Germline-derived CDR1 and CDR2 are SNHLY and FYNNEI. There are 14 residues in the CDR3. V was cut by 6 bases and J by 2 bases, with 11 bases left in between. The CDR3 region is CASRERGPYNEQFF. DNA of the CDR3: TGTGCCAGCAGGGAAAGGGGCCCCTACAATGAGCAGTTCTTC.

In its sample, this clonotype was seen many times. CDR3 DNA sequence: TGTGCCAGCAGCCCGCGACCCGCCGCCTCCTACAATGAGCAGTTCTTC. It specifies CASSPRPAASYNEQFF. This chain links TRBV13 with TRBJ2-1, with unresolved D. This CDR3 comprises 16 residues. Germline V CDR1 and CDR2: PRHDT, FYEKMQ (reference sequence). The V and J ends lost 5 bases and 0 bases respectively, with 14 bases between them. The full variable domain, rest sourced from reference TRBV13 and TRBJ2-1, is AAGVIQSPRHLIKEKRETATLKCYPIPRHDTVYWYQQGPGQDPQFLISFYEKMQSDKGSIPDRFSAQQFSDYHSELNMSSLELGDSALYFCASSPRPAASYNEQFFGPGTRLTVL.

The chain links TRBV7-2 to TRBJ2-5; TRBD2 aligns across 11 bases. The germline gives CDR1 SGHTA, CDR2 FQGNSA. V was clipped by 5 bases and J by 2 bases; unmatched bases: 4. There are 15 residues in the CDR3. CDR3 in DNA: TGTGCCAGCAGCGAGGGACTAGCGGTTCAAGAGACCCAGTACTTC. Translation gives CASSEGLAVQETQYF.

This clonotype has a count of ten or more. The CDR3 DNA is TGTGCCAGCAGCCAAGGGACTAGCGGGGTTAGGAGCACAGATACGCAGTATTTT. Protein: CASSQGTSGVRSTDTQYF. The chain couples TRBV3-1 to TRBJ2-3; 12 positions agree with TRBD2. V lost 1 base, J lost 0 bases, and 5 bases stayed unmatched. CDR3 length: 18 amino acids. Germline assignment: CDR1 LGHDT and CDR2 YNNKEL (reference sequence).

The rearrangement joins TRBV28 to TRBJ2-5; D is possibly TRBD1 (8 bases). The CDR3 runs 14 residues. The V end was cut by 2 bases, the J end by 7 bases, with 14 bases between. Germline V gene lookup returns CDR1 MDHEN and CDR2 SYDVKM. DNA of the CDR3: TGTGCCAGCAGTTTAGGGTACAGGGGGGGGACCCAGTACTTC. Translating gives CASSLGYRGGTQYF.

This clonotype was seen repeatedly, ten times or more. The chain couples TRBV7-9 to TRBJ1-6, with 8 positions matching TRBD1. The CDR3 is 15 residues long. CDR1 is SEHNR and CDR2 is FQNEAQ in the germline V gene (reference sequence). V shed 5 bases, J shed 7 bases, and the junction held 7 bases outside the gene matches. CDR3 nucleotide sequence: TGTGCCAGCAGCCCGGGACAGGCACCCAATTCACCCCTCCACTTT. Protein product: CASSPGQAPNSPLHF. Full variable domain (remainder filled in from reference TRBV7-9 and TRBJ1-6): DTGVSQNPRHKITKRGQNVTFRCDPISEHNRLYWYRQTLGQGPEFLTYFQNEAQLEKSRLLSDRFSAERPKGSFSTLEIQRTEQGDSAMYLCASSPGQAPNSPLHFGNGTRLTVT.

Many counts were recorded for this clonotype. The chain links TRBV11-2 to TRBJ2-1; tentatively, D is TRBD2 (6 bases). Trimming removed 5 bases at V and 0 bases at J, with 14 bases between. The CDR3 has 16 residues. The germline gives CDR1 SGHAT, CDR2 FQNNGV. CDR3 loop: CASSPRVRDSYNEQFF. The CDR3 coding sequence is TGTGCCAGCAGCCCTCGGGTGCGGGACTCCTACAATGAGCAGTTCTTC.

This clonotype was counted at least ten times. V usage is TRBV5-1 and J usage is TRBJ2-1, with D possibly TRBD2 on 6 matching bases. Germline lookup yields CDR1 SGHRS and CDR2 YFSETQ. The CDR3 extends over 12 amino acids. The V and J ends lost 3 bases and 5 bases respectively, with 6 bases between them. The CDR3 region has the DNA TGCGCCAGCAGCTGGGGGGACAATGAGCAGTTCTTC. It encodes CASSWGDNEQFF.

This clonotype showed up many times. The CDR3 nucleotides are TGCAGTGCAGACCTAGCGGGAGATGTCCACGAGCAGTACTTC. This translates into CSADLAGDVHEQYF. The chain links TRBV20-1 to TRBJ2-7, with 10 bases lining up with TRBD2. Per the germline V gene, CDR1 is DFQATT and CDR2 is SNEGSKA (reference sequence). The trim removed 6 bases at V and 5 bases at J, leaving 10 bases unmatched. CDR3 size: 14 residues.

This clonotype was counted between two and nine times. The CDR3 DNA sequence: TGTGCCAGTAGTAAGGCACGCAATGAGCAGTTCTTC. It specifies CASSKARNEQFF. The chain combines TRBV19 with TRBJ2-1; D is unresolved. The CDR3 runs 12 residues. V was cut by 4 bases and J by 6 bases, with 7 bases left in between. CDR1 LNHDA and CDR2 SQIVND come from the germline V gene (reference sequence).

This clonotype showed up many times. The chain has TRBV4-2 and TRBJ1-4, with 8 bases fitting TRBD1. V gave up 0 bases and J gave up 0 bases; unmatched junction bases: 3. The CDR3 length is 17 residues. Germline CDR1 and CDR2: LGHNA and YNFKEQ. The CDR3 protein is CASSQESGGPTNEKLFF. In DNA form, the CDR3 reads TGTGCCAGCAGCCAAGAGTCAGGGGGCCCAACTAATGAAAAACTGTTTTTT.

This rearrangement joins TRBV2 to TRBJ1-5; perhaps TRBD1 as D (6 bases). Deletions cut 10 bases from V and 5 bases from J, with 21 bases between. This CDR3 region has 15 residues. Per the germline V gene, CDR1 is SNHLY and CDR2 is FYNNEI. The CDR3 DNA follows: TGTGCCACCGTAGGACAGAGGACAGCAGATCAGCCCCAGCATTTT. Translated: CATVGQRTADQPQHF.

This clonotype was picked up many times. The chain combines TRBV18 with TRBJ2-4; no clear D. Deletions cut 5 bases from V and 0 bases from J, with 8 bases between. This CDR3 contains 14 residues. Germline V gives CDR1 KGHSH, CDR2 LQKENI. The CDR3 loop reads CASSESEAKNIQYF. As DNA, the CDR3 is TGTGCCAGCTCAGAGTCGGAAGCCAAAAACATTCAGTACTTC.

This clonotype was found many times. The V call is TRBV4-3, the J call TRBJ1-1, with D tentatively TRBD1 (5 bases). The CDR3 length is 18 residues. V was clipped by 3 bases and J by 1 base, with 21 bases between them. Germline V gene lookup returns CDR1 LGHNA and CDR2 YSLEER. CDR3 loop: CASSHDWGIRRSNTEAFF. DNA of the CDR3: TGCGCCAGCAGCCATGACTGGGGGATTCGGCGCTCGAACACTGAAGCTTTCTTT.

This chain joins TRBV5-1 and TRBJ1-4, with D unclear. The length of the CDR3 is 14 residues. CDR1 and CDR2 from the germline V gene are SGHRS and YFSETQ. Trimming took 0 bases from V and 6 from J, leaving 9 bases between them. This chain's CDR3 is CASSLGTDYEKLFF. The DNA for the CDR3 is TGCGCCAGCAGCTTGGGGACTGATTATGAAAAACTGTTTTTT.